The 20 T cell receptor beta chains below all came from one sample that was sequenced in a study of Ad26.COV2.S vaccination and SARS-CoV-2 variants. Treatment: around 19 received Ad26.COV2.S at low or high dose, single or two shots; 5 received placebo; per-sample allocation not given. Samples analyzed were those drawn on day 63 after the first vaccine or placebo injection. TCRdb's table, derived via immunoSEQ multiplex PCR, lists solely in-frame clones and lacks some. The repertoire holds about 680,000 clones, with roughly 90% as singletons. Material: peripheral blood, obtained in a trial of Ad26.COV2.S vaccine versus placebo. The receptors originated from a person aged 18-60 years who received the Ad26.COV2.S COVID-19 vaccine or a placebo.

The chain couples TRBV2 to TRBJ2-7; D uncertain. The germline CDR1 and CDR2 sequences are SNHLY and FYNNEI. Trimming pared 6 bases from V and 0 bases from J, leaving 12 bases between. This CDR3 region has 14 residues. CDR3 DNA: TGTGCCAGCAGCCGCGGCGGTTCCTCCTACGAGCAGTACTTC. This encodes CASSRGGSSYEQYF. The full variable domain, with the rest looked up from reference TRBV2 and TRBJ2-7, is EPEVTQTPSHQVTQMGQEVILRCVPISNHLYFYWYRQILGQKVEFLVSFYNNEISEKSEIFDDQFSVERPDGSNFTLKIRSTKLEDSAMYFCASSRGGSSYEQYFGPGTRLTVT.

This sequence joins TRBV5-1 and TRBJ2-1, with 10 bases matching TRBD2. The CDR3 is made up of 17 amino acids. Looked up from germline, CDR1 is SGHRS and CDR2 is YFSETQ. V dropped 0 bases and J dropped 0; count of bases not matched to a gene: 3. CDR3 protein: CASSLEGLAVSYNEQFF. In nucleotides, the CDR3 is TGCGCCAGCAGCTTGGAAGGACTAGCGGTCTCCTACAATGAGCAGTTCTTC.

The V gene is TRBV6-5, the J gene TRBJ1-5; D possibly corresponds to TRBD1 (6 bases). In germline, CDR1 is MNHEY, CDR2 SVGAGI. Deletions cut 8 bases from V and 0 bases from J, with 14 bases between. CDR3 length: 15 amino acids. CDR3 in amino acids: CASFEGGHSNQPQHF. CDR3 nucleotides: TGTGCCAGCTTTGAGGGGGGGCATAGCAATCAGCCCCAGCATTTT.

V and J are TRBV9 and TRBJ2-3; 9 bases match TRBD1. Germline CDR1 SGDLS, CDR2 YYNGEE. The CDR3 sequence is 17 residues long. V was clipped by 2 bases and J by 0 bases; unmatched bases: 7. CDR3 DNA: TGTGCCAGCAGCGTTCTCAGACAGGGGGGCAGCACAGATACGCAGTATTTT. Its translation: CASSVLRQGGSTDTQYF.

V and J are TRBV7-9 and TRBJ1-6; D might be TRBD1 (6 bases). The V gene's germline CDR1 is SEHNR and CDR2 FQNEAQ (reference sequence). V lost 5 bases, J lost 5 bases, and 19 bases lay in between. This CDR3 is 17 amino acids long. The CDR3 DNA sequence: TGTGCCAGCAGCCAGCCACAGGGCCCGTTGGATAATTCACCCCTCCACTTT. Translation: CASSQPQGPLDNSPLHF.

This chain joins TRBV29-1 and TRBJ1-2; 9 nucleotides align to TRBD1. The germline CDR1 and CDR2 sequences are SQVTM and ANQGSEA. The V gene end was trimmed by 7 bases and the J gene end by 5 bases; junction bases not matched to a gene: 8. The CDR3 is 13 residues long. The CDR3 nucleotides are TGCAGCGCAACCCCCGGGACAGGGTATGGCTACACCTTC. Translated, it gives CSATPGTGYGYTF.

The chain links TRBV3-1 (or the pseudogene TRBV3-2) to TRBJ2-2; 11 nucleotides agree with TRBD2. In germline, CDR1 is LGHDT, CDR2 YNNKEL (reference sequence). This CDR3 has 19 amino acids. The V gene end was trimmed by 3 bases and the J gene end by 6 bases; junction bases not matched to a gene: 15. The CDR3 nucleotides are TGTGCCAGCAGCCACAACATAACGACTAGCGGGGAGTTCGCCGGGGAGCTGTTTTTT. Its translation is CASSHNITTSGEFAGELFF.

This clone has a single count. J is TRBJ2-3 and V is TRBV9; the match to TRBD2 covers 10 bases. There are 20 residues in the CDR3. V was pared by 4 bases and J by 3 bases, with 20 bases of the junction left unmatched. Germline-derived CDR1 and CDR2 are SGDLS and YYNGEE. Here the CDR3 reads CASSPSKGTEILAGTDTQYF. The CDR3 DNA follows: TGTGCCAGCAGCCCTTCGAAAGGGACGGAAATACTAGCGGGGACAGATACGCAGTATTTT.

The CDR3, as DNA: TGCGCCAGCAGCTTCGGAATGGGGGGCCGCAATGAGCAGTTCTTC. Residues: CASSFGMGGRNEQFF. V and J are TRBV5-1 and TRBJ2-1; possibly TRBD1 or TRBD2 for D (6 bases each). Deletions cut 2 bases from V and 6 bases from J, with 15 bases between. Germline V lookup: CDR1 SGHRS, CDR2 YFSETQ. The CDR3 totals 15 residues.

On this clone itself: Other nucleotide sequences in the sample specify the same CDR3. CDR3 bases: TGTGCCAGCAGTTACTCGGAGGGCTACGAGCAGTACTTC. Protein: CASSYSEGYEQYF. J is TRBJ2-7 and V is TRBV6-5, with D possibly matching TRBD2 (6 bases). Germline assignment: CDR1 MNHEY and CDR2 SVGAGI. This CDR3 contains 13 residues. V dropped 0 bases and J dropped 3 bases, with 6 bases sitting between them.

The chain has TRBV19 and TRBJ1-5; D may be TRBD1 (6 bases). CDR1 is LNHDA and CDR2 is SQIVND in the germline V gene (reference sequence). The CDR3 extends over 15 amino acids. Trimming took 0 bases from V and 5 from J, leaving 11 bases between them. The CDR3 DNA is TGTGCCAGTAGTATAGATCAGGGGCCCTATCAGCCCCAGCATTTT. Translation gives CASSIDQGPYQPQHF.

This rearrangement joins TRBV7-9 to TRBJ2-3, with 7 bases that match TRBD2. The CDR3 is made up of 16 amino acids. In germline, CDR1 is SEHNR, CDR2 FQNEAQ (reference sequence). The ends lost 5 bases at V and 4 bases at J; junction bases unmatched: 12. CDR3 DNA sequence: TGTGCCAGCAGCCCCCGGGGCGGGAGTTTCGCAGATACGCAGTATTTT. Protein product: CASSPRGGSFADTQYF.

V is TRBV15 and J is TRBJ1-1; the D is unclear. Germline lookup yields CDR1 LNHNV and CDR2 YYDKDF (reference sequence). V was shortened by 3 bases and J by 10 bases, with 15 bases between the two germline ends. CDR3 length equals 13 residues. CDR3 amino acids: CATSRTSVERAFF. CDR3 coding DNA: TGTGCCACCAGCAGGACCTCCGTAGAGCGAGCTTTCTTT.

This chain connects TRBV18 to TRBJ2-4; D possibly corresponds to TRBD1 (5 bases). The V end lost 3 bases, the J end lost 7 bases, and 13 bases lay between the germline ends. CDR3 length: 14 amino acids. Germline V gene lookup returns CDR1 KGHSH and CDR2 LQKENI. The DNA for the CDR3 is TGTGCCAGCTCACCCGACAGTAAAAGGAACATTCAGTACTTC. It specifies CASSPDSKRNIQYF.

The gene calls are TRBV5-4 and TRBJ2-1; 14 positions agree with TRBD2. The germline gives CDR1 SGHNT, CDR2 YYREEE (reference sequence). V shed 5 bases and J 4 bases; nucleotides not matched to a gene: 8. CDR3 length: 17 amino acids. The CDR3 sequence is CASRRTSGGQPYNEQFF. In DNA form, the CDR3 reads TGTGCCAGCAGACGGACTAGCGGGGGGCAACCTTACAATGAGCAGTTCTTC.

The gene calls are TRBV6-5 and TRBJ1-1; the D is unclear. The germline V and J ends were trimmed by 5 bases and 4 bases, with 17 bases remaining between them. Germline V lookup: CDR1 MNHEY, CDR2 SVGAGI. The CDR3 has 15 amino acids. CDR3 nucleotide sequence: TGTGCCAGCAGTCGCGGATCCTTCCCCCTCACTGAAGCTTTCTTT. The encoded protein is CASSRGSFPLTEAFF.

V usage is TRBV5-1 and J usage is TRBJ2-5; D is tentatively TRBD1 or TRBD2 (6 bases each). Germline V gene lookup returns CDR1 SGHRS and CDR2 YFSETQ. The CDR3 has 16 amino acids. V lost 4 bases, J lost 5 bases, and 21 bases lay in between. CDR3: CASSLMGLGGVETQYF. The CDR3 DNA reads as TGCGCCAGCAGCCTTATGGGTTTGGGGGGCGTGGAGACCCAGTACTTC. Full variable domain (outside the CDR3, taken from reference TRBV5-1 and TRBJ2-5): KAGVTQTPRYLIKTRGQQVTLSCSPISGHRSVSWYQQTPGQGLQFLFEYFSETQRNKGNFPGRFSGRQFSNSRSEMNVSTLELGDSALYLCASSLMGLGGVETQYFGPGTRLLVL.

The rearrangement uses TRBV6-2 or TRBV6-3 and TRBJ2-5; D is unresolved. The CDR3 contains 15 residues. Germline V gene data show CDR1 as MNHEY and CDR2 as SVGEGT. Trimming shortened V by 7 bases and J by 5 bases, and 20 bases separated the two germline ends. CDR3 DNA: TGTGCCAGCACCCCGGCTAGACCCTTAGACGAGACCCAGTACTTC. Protein product: CASTPARPLDETQYF.

This rearrangement joins TRBV14 to TRBJ2-1, with unresolved D. Germline V lookup: CDR1 SGHDN, CDR2 FVKESK. The CDR3 loop spans 13 amino acids. The V and J ends lost 2 bases and 7 bases respectively, with 9 bases between them. CDR3 nucleotides: TGTGCCAGCAGCCAAACGGTAGGGAATGAGCAGTTCTTC. Translated, it gives CASSQTVGNEQFF.

The J gene is TRBJ2-5, the V gene TRBV4-3, with TRBD1 as a possible D gene (6 bases). The CDR3 loop spans 14 amino acids. The germline V gene has CDR1 LGHNA and CDR2 YSLEER. Trimming took 1 base from V and 5 from J, leaving 11 bases between them. For the CDR3, the DNA is TGCGCCAGCAGCCAAGGCCAGGGGATTGAGACCCAGTACTTC. The encoded protein is CASSQGQGIETQYF.